The 28 T cell receptor beta chains listed next were all sequenced from one sample in a study of T cell responses to AZD1222 COVID-19 vaccine. Sequencing was performed with immunoSEQ multiplex PCR; in TCRdb, only in-frame clones are kept and a portion is missing. The table records over 90,000 clones, 80% to 95% of them present only once. Specimen: peripheral blood, collected on day 0 of AZD1222 vaccination. These receptors were taken from an adult in good health.

The chain couples TRBV5-4 to TRBJ1-1; D gene unclear. This CDR3 has 15 amino acids. In germline, CDR1 is SGHNT, CDR2 YYREEE (reference sequence). Trimming pared 0 bases from V and 0 bases from J, leaving 9 bases between. CDR3 loop: CASSLARQVNTEAFF. Here the CDR3 DNA reads TGTGCCAGCAGCTTGGCCAGGCAGGTGAACACTGAAGCTTTCTTT.

V usage is TRBV5-1 and J usage is TRBJ2-5; tentative D call: TRBD2 (5 bases). V gave up 2 bases and J gave up 7 bases, with 12 bases separating them. Germline assignment: CDR1 SGHRS and CDR2 YFSETQ. There are 13 residues in the CDR3. CDR3 sequence: CASSFGLEGTQYF. The CDR3 DNA reads as TGCGCCAGCAGCTTTGGGCTAGAGGGGACCCAGTACTTC.

This clone was recorded only once. The chain employs TRBV6-5 and TRBJ1-1; D might be TRBD1 (6 bases). This CDR3 region has 14 residues. The germline V and J ends were trimmed by 6 bases and 5 bases, with 16 bases remaining between them. From germline, CDR1 is MNHEY and CDR2 SVGAGI. The CDR3: CASSYGGGLTEAFF. CDR3 DNA sequence: TGTGCCAGCAGCTACGGGGGGGGGCTTACTGAAGCTTTCTTT.

This sequence joins TRBV24-1 and TRBJ2-2; D is perhaps TRBD1 (5 bases). V was shortened by 4 bases and J by 3 bases, with 8 bases between the two germline ends. Per germline, CDR1 KGHDR and CDR2 SFDVKD. This CDR3 spans 14 amino acids. The CDR3 bases are TGTGCCACCAGTGACCGGACACACACCGGGGAGCTGTTTTTT. Protein sequence: CATSDRTHTGELFF.

The chain recombines TRBV4-1 with TRBJ1-3, with D unclear. Germline values: CDR1 MGHRA, CDR2 YSYEKL. The CDR3 length is 14 residues. Deletions cut 4 bases from V and 1 base from J, with 8 bases between. The CDR3 sequence is CASSLTWSGNTIYF. CDR3 DNA sequence: TGCGCCAGCAGCCTCACATGGTCTGGAAACACCATATATTTT.

On this clone: The junction shows a germline mismatch at one end, possibly a read error. This chain joins TRBV28 and TRBJ2-3; D perhaps matches TRBD2 (7 bases). Germline V gives CDR1 MDHEN, CDR2 SYDVKM. The CDR3 is made up of 15 amino acids. CDR3 nucleotide sequence: TGTGCCAGCAGCATGGGGGGGGGCCACACAGACACGCAGTATTTT. Amino acids: CASSMGGGHTDTQYF.

A few counts support this clone. Here the CDR3 reads CASSISGLMAEAFF. In DNA form, the CDR3 reads TGTGCCAGTAGTATTTCCGGGTTGATGGCTGAAGCTTTCTTT. This rearrangement joins TRBV19 to TRBJ1-1, with unresolved D. V lost 3 bases and J lost 6, with 14 bases in between. Germline values: CDR1 LNHDA, CDR2 SQIVND (reference sequence). This CDR3 comprises 14 residues.

The chain carries TRBV7-2 and TRBJ1-5; no definite D call. The germline V and J ends were trimmed by 1 base and 4 bases, with 5 bases remaining between them. Germline-derived CDR1 and CDR2 are SGHTA and FQGNSA. This CDR3 spans 13 amino acids. This CDR3 reads CASSLVGNQPQHF. As DNA, the CDR3 is TGTGCCAGCAGCTTAGTTGGGAATCAGCCCCAGCATTTT. Variable domain in full (rest from reference TRBV7-2 and TRBJ1-5): GAGVSQSPSNKVTEKGKDVELRCDPISGHTALYWYRQSLGQGLEFLIYFQGNSAPDKSGLPSDRFSAERTGGSVSTLTIQRTQQEDSAVYLCASSLVGNQPQHFGDGTRLSIL.

V is TRBV3-1 (or the pseudogene TRBV3-2) and J is TRBJ2-5, with 11 bases that match TRBD2. CDR1 is LGHDT and CDR2 is YNNKEL in the germline V gene (reference sequence). The CDR3 contains 15 residues. The V segment lost 6 bases and the J segment 3 bases; nucleotides outside the gene matches: 6. The CDR3 DNA reads as TGTGCCAGCAGTGGGAAACTAGCGGGGGAAGAGACCCAGTACTTC. Amino acid sequence: CASSGKLAGEETQYF.

The chain couples TRBV28 to TRBJ2-1; D may be TRBD1 (7 bases). Per the germline V gene, CDR1 is MDHEN and CDR2 is SYDVKM. Trimming pared 6 bases from V and 4 bases from J, leaving 19 bases between. This CDR3 contains 16 residues. The CDR3 nucleotides read TGTGCCAGCAGGGGGCAGGAGGGGGCGAGTTACAATGAGCAGTTCTTC. Translation: CASRGQEGASYNEQFF.

CDR3: CAWSPDRHGNKAFF. CDR3 nucleotide sequence: TGTGCCTGGAGCCCGGACAGGCACGGGAATAAAGCTTTCTTT. The chain has TRBV30 and TRBJ1-1; 7 bases agree with TRBD1. V gave up 3 bases and J gave up 9 bases; unmatched junction bases: 13. The CDR3 covers 14 residues. The germline V gene has CDR1 GTSNPN and CDR2 SVGIG (reference sequence).

The V call is TRBV7-6, the J call TRBJ2-1; 10 nucleotides agree with TRBD1. The length of the CDR3 is 15 residues. V shed 4 bases, J shed 4 bases, and the junction held 4 bases outside the gene matches. Germline V gene data show CDR1 as SGHVS and CDR2 as FNYEAQ. CDR3 bases: TGTGCCAGCAGCTCGGGACAGGGGCCATACAATGAGCAGTTCTTC. Translation: CASSSGQGPYNEQFF. The variable domain in full, completed from reference TRBV7-6 and TRBJ2-1, reads GAGVSQSPRYKVTKRGQDVALRCDPISGHVSLYWYRQALGQGPEFLTYFNYEAQQDKSGLPNDRFSAERPEGSISTLTIQRTEQRDSAMYRCASSSGQGPYNEQFFGPGTRLTVL.

The J gene is TRBJ2-5, the V gene TRBV27, with D perhaps matching TRBD2 (5 bases). The CDR3 has 15 amino acids. Between the trimmed V and J ends, which lost 0 bases and 2 bases, there was a span of 10 bases. Germline CDR1 reads MNHEY; CDR2 reads SMNVEV (reference sequence). CDR3 DNA sequence: TGTGCCAGCAGTTTATCGGCGGGTTTACAAGAGACCCAGTACTTC. Amino acids: CASSLSAGLQETQYF.

The CDR3 region has the DNA TGTGCCAGTAACCGACCCCTCTCTGGAAACACCATATATTTT. Translated: CASNRPLSGNTIYF. The genes are TRBV19 and TRBJ1-3, with no clear D. The germline V and J ends were trimmed by 7 bases and 0 bases, with 10 bases remaining between them. Germline lookup yields CDR1 LNHDA and CDR2 SQIVND (reference sequence). The CDR3 extends over 14 amino acids.

The chain links TRBV25-1 to TRBJ2-3; D is perhaps TRBD1 (5 bases). V lost 6 bases to trimming and J lost 2 bases, with 18 bases between them. The germline V gene has CDR1 MGHDK and CDR2 SYGVNS. The length of the CDR3 is 16 residues. For the CDR3, the DNA is TGTGCCAGCAGCCAAAAGGTGGGGCCGTACACAGATACGCAGTATTTT. It is translated as CASSQKVGPYTDTQYF.

The rearrangement joins TRBV4-1 to TRBJ1-4, with TRBD1 identical over 9 bases. The junction had 12 bases not matched to a gene; V was cut back by 3 bases and J by 7 bases. Germline CDR1 and CDR2: MGHRA and YSYEKL. The CDR3 spans 17 residues. The CDR3 spells CASSHVPGQGASEKLFF. CDR3 nucleotide sequence: TGCGCCAGCAGCCACGTCCCGGGACAGGGAGCGAGTGAAAAACTGTTTTTT.

This chain joins TRBV5-4 and TRBJ1-2, with 9 bases aligning to TRBD1. Germline CDR1 and CDR2: SGHNT and YYREEE (reference sequence). The CDR3 consists of 16 residues. Trimming took 4 bases from V and 6 from J; bases not matched to a gene: 13. The CDR3 protein is CASSPGGQGINNGYTF. The CDR3 coding sequence is TGTGCCAGCAGCCCCGGGGGACAGGGCATTAATAATGGCTACACCTTC.

V usage is TRBV5-4 and J usage is TRBJ2-7, with D unclear. The germline gives CDR1 SGHNT, CDR2 YYREEE (reference sequence). The germline V and J ends were trimmed by 4 bases and 7 bases, with 12 bases remaining between them. This CDR3 contains 12 residues. The CDR3 is CASSTDRIEQYF. CDR3 nucleotides: TGTGCCAGCAGCACGGACCGGATAGAGCAGTACTTC. The variable domain in full, with the rest retrieved from reference TRBV5-4 and TRBJ2-7, is ETGVTQSPTHLIKTRGQQVTLRCSSQSGHNTVSWYQQALGQGPQFIFQYYREEENGRGNFPPRFSGLQFPNYSSELNVNALELDDSALYLCASSTDRIEQYFGPGTRLTVT.

This clone showed up just a few times. The chain has TRBV11-3 and TRBJ2-1; 8 bases line up with TRBD1. Losses at the gene ends were 5 bases for V and 8 bases for J; bases not matched to a gene: 11. The CDR3 is made up of 15 amino acids. The germline V gene encodes CDR1 SGHNT and CDR2 YENEEA. The CDR3 DNA reads as TGTGCCAGCAGCCCCAACAGGGGGAGTCGCGATGAGCAGTTCTTC. This sequence encodes CASSPNRGSRDEQFF.

The chain uses TRBV28 and TRBJ1-5; 7 bases are shared with TRBD1. Trimming cost V 5 bases and J 3 bases; bases outside gene matches: 7. Germline loops: CDR1 MDHEN, CDR2 SYDVKM. The CDR3 runs 15 residues. CDR3 DNA: TGTGCCAGCAGTGATACCGGGACAGACAATCAGCCCCAGCATTTT. Protein sequence: CASSDTGTDNQPQHF.

This chain joins TRBV7-2 and TRBJ1-2; TRBD1 agrees at 9 bases. Looked up from germline, CDR1 is SGHTA and CDR2 is FQGNSA. Losses at the gene ends were 10 bases for V and 7 bases for J; bases not matched to a gene: 13. CDR3 size: 14 residues. In DNA form, the CDR3 reads TGTGCCACCACCGGACAGGGGTCTTCTGGTGGCTACACCTTC. Its protein product is CATTGQGSSGGYTF.

This clone was seen once. The CDR3: CASRPRQGVSSPLHF. DNA for the CDR3: TGTGCCAGCAGGCCCCGACAGGGAGTCTCTTCACCCCTCCACTTT. The gene calls are TRBV6-5 and TRBJ1-6; TRBD1 agrees at 7 bases. V shed 6 bases, J shed 9 bases, and the junction held 11 bases outside the gene matches. The germline V gene encodes CDR1 MNHEY and CDR2 SVGAGI. CDR3 size: 15 residues.

The rearrangement links TRBV20-1 to TRBJ2-7; 12 bases match TRBD1. After removal of 3 bases from V and 0 bases from J, the junction contained 9 bases not matched to a gene. The CDR3 consists of 17 residues. CDR1 and CDR2 (germline): DFQATT, SNEGSKA (reference sequence). Here the CDR3 reads CSASTGQGARSSYEQYF. CDR3 DNA sequence: TGCAGTGCTAGTACGGGACAGGGGGCTCGAAGCTCCTACGAGCAGTACTTC.

The chain uses TRBV27 and TRBJ1-5; a weak D match, TRBD1 (6 bases). Germline assignment: CDR1 MNHEY and CDR2 SMNVEV (reference sequence). The CDR3 has 14 amino acids. The V end lost 5 bases, the J end lost 6 bases, and 14 bases lay between the germline ends. This CDR3 reads CASSPGQTFQPQHF. The CDR3 region has the DNA TGTGCCAGCAGTCCAGGACAGACCTTTCAGCCCCAGCATTTT.

This clone has just one count. In DNA, the CDR3 is TGTGCCAGCAGTCGAAGACAGGGACGAGGCTACACCTTC. This encodes CASSRRQGRGYTF. The gene calls are TRBV27 and TRBJ1-2, with 7 positions matching TRBD1. The CDR3 runs to 13 residues. Trimming cost V 5 bases and J 8 bases; bases outside gene matches: 8. Germline loops: CDR1 MNHEY, CDR2 SMNVEV (reference sequence).

The chain carries TRBV7-2 and TRBJ2-1; D is uncertain. Per germline, CDR1 SGHTA and CDR2 FQGNSA. The V end lost 2 bases, the J end lost 5 bases, and 7 bases lay between the germline ends. This CDR3 is built from 13 residues. CDR3 in amino acids: CASSLTANNEQFF. The DNA of the CDR3 is TGTGCCAGCAGCTTAACAGCGAACAATGAGCAGTTCTTC.

The rearrangement joins TRBV6-5 to TRBJ1-2, with D hard to call. Between the trimmed V and J ends, which lost 6 bases and 4 bases, there was a span of 18 bases. CDR3 size: 15 residues. CDR1 is MNHEY and CDR2 is SVGAGI in the germline V gene. The CDR3 protein is CASRASPKLSYGYTF. The CDR3, as DNA: TGTGCCAGCAGGGCTTCCCCCAAATTGAGCTATGGCTACACCTTC.

The genes are TRBV4-2 and TRBJ2-6; maybe TRBD2 (6 bases). CDR3 length equals 16 residues. The germline gives CDR1 LGHNA, CDR2 YNFKEQ. The V and J ends lost 3 bases and 4 bases respectively, with 13 bases between them. Here the CDR3 reads CASSQGGVWGANVLTF. The CDR3 nucleotides are TGTGCCAGCAGCCAGGGCGGGGTGTGGGGGGCCAACGTCCTGACTTTC.